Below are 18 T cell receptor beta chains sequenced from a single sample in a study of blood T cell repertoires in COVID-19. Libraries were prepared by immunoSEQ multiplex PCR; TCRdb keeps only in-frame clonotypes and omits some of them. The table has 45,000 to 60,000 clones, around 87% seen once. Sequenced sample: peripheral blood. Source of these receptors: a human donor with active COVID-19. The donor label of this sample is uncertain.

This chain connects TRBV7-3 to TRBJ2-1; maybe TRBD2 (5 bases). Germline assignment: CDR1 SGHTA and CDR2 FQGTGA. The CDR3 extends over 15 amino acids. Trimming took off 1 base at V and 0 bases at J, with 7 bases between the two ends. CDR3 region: CASSLKADSYNEQFF. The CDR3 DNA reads TGTGCCAGCAGCTTAAAAGCGGACTCCTACAATGAGCAGTTCTTC.

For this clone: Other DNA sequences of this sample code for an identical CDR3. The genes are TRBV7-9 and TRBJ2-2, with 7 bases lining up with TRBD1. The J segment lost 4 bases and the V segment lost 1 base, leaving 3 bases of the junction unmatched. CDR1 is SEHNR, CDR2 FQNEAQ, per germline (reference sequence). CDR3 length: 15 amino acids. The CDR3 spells CASSLVAGGTGELFF. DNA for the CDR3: TGTGCCAGCAGCTTAGTTGCAGGGGGCACCGGGGAGCTGTTTTTT.

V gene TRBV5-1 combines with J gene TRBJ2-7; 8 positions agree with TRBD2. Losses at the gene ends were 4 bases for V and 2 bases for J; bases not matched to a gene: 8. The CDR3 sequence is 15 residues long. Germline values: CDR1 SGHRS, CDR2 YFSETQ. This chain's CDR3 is CASSIGTSVTYEQYF. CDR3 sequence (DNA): TGCGCCAGCAGCATCGGGACTAGTGTAACCTACGAGCAGTACTTC.

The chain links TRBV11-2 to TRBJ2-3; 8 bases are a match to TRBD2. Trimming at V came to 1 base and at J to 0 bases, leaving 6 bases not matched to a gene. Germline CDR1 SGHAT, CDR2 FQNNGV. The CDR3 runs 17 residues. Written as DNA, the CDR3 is TGTGCCAGCAGCTTAGGCTGGAGCGGGAGAAGCACAGATACGCAGTATTTT. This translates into CASSLGWSGRSTDTQYF. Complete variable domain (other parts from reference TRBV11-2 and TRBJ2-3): EAGVAQSPRYKIIEKRQSVAFWCNPISGHATLYWYQQILGQGPKLLIQFQNNGVVDDSQLPKDRFSAERLKGVDSTLKIQPAKLEDSAVYLCASSLGWSGRSTDTQYFGPGTRLTVL.

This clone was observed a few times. The CDR3 nucleotides are TGCAGCGTTGAAGACGCGACAGCTAGCTCCTACGAGCAGTACTTC. Encoded protein: CSVEDATASSYEQYF. The V gene is TRBV29-1, the J gene TRBJ2-7, with D possibly matching TRBD1 (5 bases). Germline CDR1 and CDR2: SQVTM and ANQGSEA. V was trimmed by 0 bases and J by 0 bases, leaving 12 bases between them. CDR3 length: 15 amino acids.

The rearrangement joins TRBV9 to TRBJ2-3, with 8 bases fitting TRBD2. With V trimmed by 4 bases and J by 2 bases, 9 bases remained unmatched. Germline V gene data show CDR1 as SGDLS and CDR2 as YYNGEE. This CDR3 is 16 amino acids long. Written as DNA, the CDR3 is TGTGCCAGCAGCCCCCGAGGACTAGCAACCACAGATACGCAGTATTTT. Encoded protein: CASSPRGLATTDTQYF.

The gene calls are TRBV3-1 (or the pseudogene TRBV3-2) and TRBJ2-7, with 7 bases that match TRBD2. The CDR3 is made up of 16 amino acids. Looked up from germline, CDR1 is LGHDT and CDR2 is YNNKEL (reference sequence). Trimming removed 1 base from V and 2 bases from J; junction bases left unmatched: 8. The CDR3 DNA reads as TGTGCCAGCAGCCAAGGGGGTGGCGGGAGACCCTACGAGCAGTACTTC. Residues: CASSQGGGGRPYEQYF.

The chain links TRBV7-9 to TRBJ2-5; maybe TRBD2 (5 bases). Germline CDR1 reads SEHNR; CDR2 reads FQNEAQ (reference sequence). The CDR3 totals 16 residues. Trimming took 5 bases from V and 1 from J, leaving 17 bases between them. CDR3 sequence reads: CASSARGAGAQETQYF. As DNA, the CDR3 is TGTGCCAGCAGCGCACGAGGCGCGGGCGCCCAAGAGACCCAGTACTTC.

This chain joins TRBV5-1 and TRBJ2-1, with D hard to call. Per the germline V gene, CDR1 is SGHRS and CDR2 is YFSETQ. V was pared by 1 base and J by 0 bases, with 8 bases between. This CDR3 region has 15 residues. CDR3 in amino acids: CASSLTPGSYNEQFF. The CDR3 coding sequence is TGCGCCAGCAGCTTGACTCCCGGCTCCTACAATGAGCAGTTCTTC.

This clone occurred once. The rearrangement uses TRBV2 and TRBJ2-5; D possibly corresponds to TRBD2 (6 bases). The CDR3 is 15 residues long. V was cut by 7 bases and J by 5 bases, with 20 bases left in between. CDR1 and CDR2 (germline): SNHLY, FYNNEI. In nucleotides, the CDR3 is TGTGCCAGCACCGGGGACTCAGAGGCAGGGGAGACCCAGTACTTC. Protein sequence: CASTGDSEAGETQYF.

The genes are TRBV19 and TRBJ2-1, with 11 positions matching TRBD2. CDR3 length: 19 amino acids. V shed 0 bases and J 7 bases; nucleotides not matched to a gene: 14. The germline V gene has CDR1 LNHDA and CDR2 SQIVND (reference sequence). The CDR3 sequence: CASSIDSPALAGVLNEQFF. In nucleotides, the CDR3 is TGTGCCAGTAGTATAGATTCGCCCGCACTAGCGGGGGTACTGAATGAGCAGTTCTTC. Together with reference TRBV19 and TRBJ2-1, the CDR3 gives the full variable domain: DGGITQSPKYLFRKEGQNVTLSCEQNLNHDAMYWYRQDPGQGLRLIYYSQIVNDFQKGDIAEGYSVSREKKESFPLTVTSAQKNPTAFYLCASSIDSPALAGVLNEQFFGPGTRLTVL.

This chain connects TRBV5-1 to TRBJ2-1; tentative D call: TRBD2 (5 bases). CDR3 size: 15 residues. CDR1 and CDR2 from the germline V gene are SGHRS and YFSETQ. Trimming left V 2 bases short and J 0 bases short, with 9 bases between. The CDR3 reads CASSFEGSSYNEQFF. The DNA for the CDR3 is TGCGCCAGCAGCTTTGAGGGCAGCTCCTACAATGAGCAGTTCTTC.

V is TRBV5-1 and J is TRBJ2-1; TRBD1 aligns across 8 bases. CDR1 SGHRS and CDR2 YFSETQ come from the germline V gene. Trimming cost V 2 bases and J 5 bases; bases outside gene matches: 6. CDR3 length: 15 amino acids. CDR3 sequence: CASSFLGQGNNEQFF. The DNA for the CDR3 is TGCGCCAGCAGCTTCTTAGGACAGGGCAACAATGAGCAGTTCTTC. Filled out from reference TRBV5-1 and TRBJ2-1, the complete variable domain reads KAGVTQTPRYLIKTRGQQVTLSCSPISGHRSVSWYQQTPGQGLQFLFEYFSETQRNKGNFPGRFSGRQFSNSRSEMNVSTLELGDSALYLCASSFLGQGNNEQFFGPGTRLTVL.

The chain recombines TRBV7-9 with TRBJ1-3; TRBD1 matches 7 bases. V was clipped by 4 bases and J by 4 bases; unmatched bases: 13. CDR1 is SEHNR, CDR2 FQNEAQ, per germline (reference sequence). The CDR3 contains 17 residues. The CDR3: CASSSPTQGGRGNTIYF. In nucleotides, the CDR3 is TGTGCCAGCAGCTCGCCAACTCAGGGGGGCAGGGGAAACACCATATATTTT. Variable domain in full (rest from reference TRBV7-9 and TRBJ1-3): DTGVSQNPRHKITKRGQNVTFRCDPISEHNRLYWYRQTLGQGPEFLTYFQNEAQLEKSRLLSDRFSAERPKGSFSTLEIQRTEQGDSAMYLCASSSPTQGGRGNTIYFGEGSWLTVV.

CDR3 in amino acids: CASSQGLAGATYEQYF. The CDR3 DNA reads TGCGCCAGCAGCCAAGGACTAGCGGGGGCTACCTACGAGCAGTACTTC. The chain links TRBV5-1 to TRBJ2-7; TRBD2 matches at 13 bases. The trim removed 4 bases at V and 2 bases at J, leaving 6 bases unmatched. Looked up from germline, CDR1 is SGHRS and CDR2 is YFSETQ. The CDR3 covers 16 residues.

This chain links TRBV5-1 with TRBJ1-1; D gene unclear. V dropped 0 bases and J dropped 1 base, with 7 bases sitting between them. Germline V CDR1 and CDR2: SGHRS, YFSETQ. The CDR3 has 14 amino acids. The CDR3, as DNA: TGCGCCAGCAGCTTGGAGCACAGGAACACTGAAGCTTTCTTT. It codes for CASSLEHRNTEAFF.

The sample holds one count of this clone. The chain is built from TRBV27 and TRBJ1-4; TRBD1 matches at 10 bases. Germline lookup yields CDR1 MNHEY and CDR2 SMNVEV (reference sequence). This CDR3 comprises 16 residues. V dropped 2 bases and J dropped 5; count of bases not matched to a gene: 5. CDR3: CASSLMPGQGNEKLFF. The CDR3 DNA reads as TGTGCCAGCAGTTTAATGCCGGGACAGGGGAATGAAAAACTGTTTTTT.

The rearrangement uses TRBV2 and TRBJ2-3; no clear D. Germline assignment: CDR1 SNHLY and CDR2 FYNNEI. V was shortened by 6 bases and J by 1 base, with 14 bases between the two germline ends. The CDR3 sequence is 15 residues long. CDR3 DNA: TGTGCCAGCAGCGAACAGAGACTTGGCACAGATACGCAGTATTTT. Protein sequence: CASSEQRLGTDTQYF.